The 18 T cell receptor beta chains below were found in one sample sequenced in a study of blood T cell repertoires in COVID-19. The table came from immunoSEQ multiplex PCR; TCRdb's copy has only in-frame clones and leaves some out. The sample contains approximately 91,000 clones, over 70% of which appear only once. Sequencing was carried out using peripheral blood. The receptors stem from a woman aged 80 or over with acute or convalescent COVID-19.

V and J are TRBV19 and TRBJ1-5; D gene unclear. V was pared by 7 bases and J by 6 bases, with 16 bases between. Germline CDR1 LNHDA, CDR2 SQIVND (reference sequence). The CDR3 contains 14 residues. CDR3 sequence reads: CASNEVGSGQPQHF. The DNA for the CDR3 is TGTGCCAGTAATGAGGTCGGTTCGGGTCAGCCCCAGCATTTT.

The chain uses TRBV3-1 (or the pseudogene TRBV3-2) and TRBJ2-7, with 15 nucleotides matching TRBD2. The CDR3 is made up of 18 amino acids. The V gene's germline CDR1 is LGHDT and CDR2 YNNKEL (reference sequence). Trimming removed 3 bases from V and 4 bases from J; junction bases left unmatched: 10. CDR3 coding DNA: TGTGCCAGCAGCCAGAGAGGGACTAGCGGGAGGTCTGGGTACGAGCAGTACTTC. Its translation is CASSQRGTSGRSGYEQYF.

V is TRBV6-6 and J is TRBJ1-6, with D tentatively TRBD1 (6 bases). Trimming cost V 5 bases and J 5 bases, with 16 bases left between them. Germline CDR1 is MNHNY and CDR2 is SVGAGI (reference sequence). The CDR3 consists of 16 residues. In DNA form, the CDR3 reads TGTGCCAGCAGTGCTACAGGGTTCAGGGATAATTCACCCCTCCACTTT. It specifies CASSATGFRDNSPLHF.

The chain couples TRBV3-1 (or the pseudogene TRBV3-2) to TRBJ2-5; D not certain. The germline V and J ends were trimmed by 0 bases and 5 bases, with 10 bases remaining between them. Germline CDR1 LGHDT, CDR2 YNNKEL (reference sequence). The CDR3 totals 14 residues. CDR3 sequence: CASSQDTGSETQYF. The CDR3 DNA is TGTGCCAGCAGCCAAGATACCGGGTCGGAGACCCAGTACTTC.

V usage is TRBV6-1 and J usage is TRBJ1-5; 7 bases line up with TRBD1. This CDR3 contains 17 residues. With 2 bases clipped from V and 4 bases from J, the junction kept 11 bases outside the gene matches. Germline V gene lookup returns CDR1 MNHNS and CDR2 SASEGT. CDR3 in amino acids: CASSEFGEGARNQPQHF. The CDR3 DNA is TGTGCCAGCAGTGAATTCGGCGAGGGGGCACGGAATCAGCCCCAGCATTTT.

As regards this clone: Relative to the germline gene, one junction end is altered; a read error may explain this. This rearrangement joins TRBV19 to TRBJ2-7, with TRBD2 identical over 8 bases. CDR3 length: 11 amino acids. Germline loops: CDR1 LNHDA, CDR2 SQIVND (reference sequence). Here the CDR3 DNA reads TGCCACTCGAAGCGGGAGAACGAGCAGTACTTC. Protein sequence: CHSKRENEQYF. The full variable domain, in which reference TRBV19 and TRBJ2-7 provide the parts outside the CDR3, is DGGITQSPKYLFRKEGQNVTLSCEQNLNHDAMYWYRQDPGQGLRLIYYSQIVNDFQKGDIAEGYSVSREKKESFPLTVTSAQKNPTAFYLCHSKRENEQYFGPGTRLTVT.

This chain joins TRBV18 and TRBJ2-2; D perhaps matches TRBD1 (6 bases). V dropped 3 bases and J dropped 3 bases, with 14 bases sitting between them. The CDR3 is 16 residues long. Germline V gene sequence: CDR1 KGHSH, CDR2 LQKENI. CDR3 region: CASSPRRDTYTGELFF. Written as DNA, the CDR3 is TGTGCCAGCTCACCCCGCCGGGACACCTACACCGGGGAGCTGTTTTTT.

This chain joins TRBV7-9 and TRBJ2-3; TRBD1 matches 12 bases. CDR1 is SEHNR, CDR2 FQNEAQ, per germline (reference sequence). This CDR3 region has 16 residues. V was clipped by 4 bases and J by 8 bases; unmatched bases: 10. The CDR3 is CASSSSGTGGRATQYF. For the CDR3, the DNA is TGTGCCAGCAGCTCCTCCGGGACAGGGGGCCGTGCTACGCAGTATTTT.

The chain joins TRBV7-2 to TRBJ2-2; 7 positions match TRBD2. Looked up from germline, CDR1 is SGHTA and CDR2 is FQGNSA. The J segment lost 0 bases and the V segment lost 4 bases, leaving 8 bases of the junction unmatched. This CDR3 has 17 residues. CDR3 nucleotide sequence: TGTGCCAGCAGCTCGAAGTCTAGCGGCTCGAACACCGGGGAGCTGTTTTTT. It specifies CASSSKSSGSNTGELFF.

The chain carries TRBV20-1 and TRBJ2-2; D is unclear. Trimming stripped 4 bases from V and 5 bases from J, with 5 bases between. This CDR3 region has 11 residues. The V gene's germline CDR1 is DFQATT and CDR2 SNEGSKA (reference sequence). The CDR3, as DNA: TGCAGTGCTACGCGGACCGGGGAGCTGTTTTTT. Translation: CSATRTGELFF.

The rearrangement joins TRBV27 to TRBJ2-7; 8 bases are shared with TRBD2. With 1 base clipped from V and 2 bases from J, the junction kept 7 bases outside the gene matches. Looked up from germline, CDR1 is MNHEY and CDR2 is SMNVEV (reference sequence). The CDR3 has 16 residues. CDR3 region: CASSLFGRARAYEQYF. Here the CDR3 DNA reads TGTGCCAGCAGTTTATTCGGGAGGGCAAGAGCCTACGAGCAGTACTTC.

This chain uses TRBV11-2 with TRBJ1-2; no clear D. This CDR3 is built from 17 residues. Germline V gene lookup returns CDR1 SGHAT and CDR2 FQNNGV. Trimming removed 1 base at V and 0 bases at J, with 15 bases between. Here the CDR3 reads CASSLGGGSRANYGYTF. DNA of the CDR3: TGTGCCAGCAGCTTAGGTGGAGGTTCCCGGGCTAACTATGGCTACACCTTC.

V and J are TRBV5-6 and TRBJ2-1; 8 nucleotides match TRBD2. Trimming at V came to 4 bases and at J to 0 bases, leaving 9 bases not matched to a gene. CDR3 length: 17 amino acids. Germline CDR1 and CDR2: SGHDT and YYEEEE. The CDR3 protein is CASSQLAGISSYNEQFF. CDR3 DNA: TGTGCCAGCAGCCAGCTAGCGGGTATAAGCTCCTACAATGAGCAGTTCTTC.

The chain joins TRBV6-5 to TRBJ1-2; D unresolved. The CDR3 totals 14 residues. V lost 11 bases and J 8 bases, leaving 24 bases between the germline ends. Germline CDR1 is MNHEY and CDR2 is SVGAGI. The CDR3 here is CAGSRDPLSRGYTF. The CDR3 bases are TGTGCCGGATCCCGGGATCCCTTATCGAGAGGCTACACCTTC.

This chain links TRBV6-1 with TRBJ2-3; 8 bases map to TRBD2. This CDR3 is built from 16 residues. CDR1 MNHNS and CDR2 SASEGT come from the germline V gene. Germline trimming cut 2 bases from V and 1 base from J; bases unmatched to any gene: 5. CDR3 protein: CASSEITSGGTDTQYF. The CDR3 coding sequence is TGTGCCAGCAGTGAAATCACTAGCGGCGGCACAGATACGCAGTATTTT.

CDR3 coding DNA: TGTGCCAGCAGTTACTCGATCGGGACCTACGAGCAGTACTTC. As protein: CASSYSIGTYEQYF. The genes are TRBV6-6 and TRBJ2-7, with D possibly being TRBD2 (5 bases). Germline loops: CDR1 MNHNY, CDR2 SVGAGI (reference sequence). The CDR3 length is 14 residues. Trimming cost V 0 bases and J 2 bases, with 8 bases left between them.

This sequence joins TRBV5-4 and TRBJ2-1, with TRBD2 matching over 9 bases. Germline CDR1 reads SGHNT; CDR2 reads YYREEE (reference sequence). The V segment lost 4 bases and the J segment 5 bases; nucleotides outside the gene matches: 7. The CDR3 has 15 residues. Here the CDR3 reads CASSTQRGVDNEQFF. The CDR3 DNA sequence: TGTGCCAGCAGCACCCAGCGGGGGGTAGACAATGAGCAGTTCTTC. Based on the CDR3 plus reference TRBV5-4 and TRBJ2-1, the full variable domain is ETGVTQSPTHLIKTRGQQVTLRCSSQSGHNTVSWYQQALGQGPQFIFQYYREEENGRGNFPPRFSGLQFPNYSSELNVNALELDDSALYLCASSTQRGVDNEQFFGPGTRLTVL.

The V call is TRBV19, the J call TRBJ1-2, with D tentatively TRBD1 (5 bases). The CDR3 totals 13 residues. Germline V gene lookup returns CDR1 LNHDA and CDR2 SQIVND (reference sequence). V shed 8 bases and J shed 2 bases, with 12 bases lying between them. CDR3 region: CASRQKYNYGYTF. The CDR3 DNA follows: TGTGCCAGTCGACAGAAGTACAACTATGGCTACACCTTC.